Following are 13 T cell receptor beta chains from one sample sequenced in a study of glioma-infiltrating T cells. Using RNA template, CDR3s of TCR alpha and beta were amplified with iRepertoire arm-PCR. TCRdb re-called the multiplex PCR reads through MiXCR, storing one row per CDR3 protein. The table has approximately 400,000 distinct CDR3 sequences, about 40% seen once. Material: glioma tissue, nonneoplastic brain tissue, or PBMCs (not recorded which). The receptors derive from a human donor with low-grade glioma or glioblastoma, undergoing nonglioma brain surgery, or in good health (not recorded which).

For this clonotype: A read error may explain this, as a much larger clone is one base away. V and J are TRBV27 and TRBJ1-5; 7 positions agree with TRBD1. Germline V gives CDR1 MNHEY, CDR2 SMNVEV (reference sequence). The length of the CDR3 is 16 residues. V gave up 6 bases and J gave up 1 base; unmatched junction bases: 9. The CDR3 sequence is CASRRIGGKSNQPQHF. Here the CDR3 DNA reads TGTGCCAGCAGAAGGATAGGGGGCAAGAGCAATCAGCCCCAGCATTTT.

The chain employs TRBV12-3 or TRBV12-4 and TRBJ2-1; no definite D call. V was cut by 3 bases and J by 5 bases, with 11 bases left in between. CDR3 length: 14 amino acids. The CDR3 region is CASSFPHRNNEQFF. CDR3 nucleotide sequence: TGTGCCAGCAGTTTTCCCCACCGAAACAATGAGCAGTTCTTC.

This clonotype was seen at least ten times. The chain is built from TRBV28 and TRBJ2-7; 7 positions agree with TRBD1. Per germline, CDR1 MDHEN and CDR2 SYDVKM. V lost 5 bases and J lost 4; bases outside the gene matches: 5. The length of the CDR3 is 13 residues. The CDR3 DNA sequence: TGTGCCAGCAGTGTTCCGGGACAGTACGAGCAGTACTTC. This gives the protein CASSVPGQYEQYF.

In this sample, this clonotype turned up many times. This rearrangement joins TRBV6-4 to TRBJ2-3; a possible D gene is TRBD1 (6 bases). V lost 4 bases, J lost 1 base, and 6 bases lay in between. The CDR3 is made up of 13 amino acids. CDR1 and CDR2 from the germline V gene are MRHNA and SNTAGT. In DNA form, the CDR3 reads TGTGCCAGCAGTGCAGGGGGCACAGATACGCAGTATTTT. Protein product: CASSAGGTDTQYF.

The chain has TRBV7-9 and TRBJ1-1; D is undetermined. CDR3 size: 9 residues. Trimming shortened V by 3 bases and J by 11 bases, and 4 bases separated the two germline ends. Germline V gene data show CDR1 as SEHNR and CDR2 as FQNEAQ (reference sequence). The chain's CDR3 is CASSFGAFF. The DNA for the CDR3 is TGTGCCAGCAGCTTTGGGGCTTTCTTT.

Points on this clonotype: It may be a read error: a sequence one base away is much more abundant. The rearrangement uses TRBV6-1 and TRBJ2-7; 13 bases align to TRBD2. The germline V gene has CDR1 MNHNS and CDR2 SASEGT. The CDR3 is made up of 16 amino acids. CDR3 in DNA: TGTGCCAGGAGTGGTGGACTAGCGGGAGTTCTCTACGAGCAGTACTTC. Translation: CARSGGLAGVLYEQYF.

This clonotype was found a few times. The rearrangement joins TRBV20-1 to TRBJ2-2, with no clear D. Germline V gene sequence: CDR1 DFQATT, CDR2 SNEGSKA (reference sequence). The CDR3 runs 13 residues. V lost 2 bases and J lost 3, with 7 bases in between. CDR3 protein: CSARHSYTGELFF. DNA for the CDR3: TGCAGTGCTAGACATTCATACACCGGGGAGCTGTTTTTT.

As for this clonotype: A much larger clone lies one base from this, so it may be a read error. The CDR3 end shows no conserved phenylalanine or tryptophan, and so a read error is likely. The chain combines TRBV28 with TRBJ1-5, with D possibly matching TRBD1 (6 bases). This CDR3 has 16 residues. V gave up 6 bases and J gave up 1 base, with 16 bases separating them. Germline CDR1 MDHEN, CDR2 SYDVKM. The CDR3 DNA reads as TGTGCCAGCAGGGCAACAGGGTACTGGAGCAATCAGCCCCAGCATCTT. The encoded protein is CASRATGYWSNQPQHL.

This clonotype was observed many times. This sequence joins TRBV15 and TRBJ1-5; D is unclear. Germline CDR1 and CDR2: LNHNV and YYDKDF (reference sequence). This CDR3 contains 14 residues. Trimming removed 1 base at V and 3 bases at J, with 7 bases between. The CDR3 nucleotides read TGTGCCACCAGCAGAGCTGAGCCCAATCAGCCCCAGCATTTT. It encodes CATSRAEPNQPQHF.

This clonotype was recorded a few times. The CDR3 sequence is CASSSRRPGQKQETQYF. CDR3 nucleotides: TGTGCCAGCAGCTCGCGACGACCGGGACAGAAACAAGAGACCCAGTACTTC. This chain connects TRBV7-6 to TRBJ2-5; 7 bases are a match to TRBD1. J lost 2 bases, V lost 4 bases, and 13 bases had no gene match. The CDR3 runs 17 residues. Germline assignment: CDR1 SGHVS and CDR2 FNYEAQ.

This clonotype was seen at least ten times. The DNA for the CDR3 is TGTGCCAGCAGCCCTGTGGGACTTACCTACGAGCAGTACTTC. It codes for CASSPVGLTYEQYF. The rearrangement uses TRBV6-5 and TRBJ2-7; possibly TRBD2 for D (6 bases). The CDR3 totals 14 residues. V was clipped by 6 bases and J by 2 bases, with 14 bases between them. From germline, CDR1 is MNHEY and CDR2 SVGAGI.

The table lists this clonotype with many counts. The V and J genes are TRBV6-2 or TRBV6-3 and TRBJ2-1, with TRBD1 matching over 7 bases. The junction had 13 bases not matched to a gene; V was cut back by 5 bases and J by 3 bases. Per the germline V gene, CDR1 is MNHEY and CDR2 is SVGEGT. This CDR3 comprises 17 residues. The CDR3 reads CASSTAKSGTDYNEQFF. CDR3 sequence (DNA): TGTGCCAGCAGTACTGCCAAGTCCGGGACAGACTACAATGAGCAGTTCTTC.

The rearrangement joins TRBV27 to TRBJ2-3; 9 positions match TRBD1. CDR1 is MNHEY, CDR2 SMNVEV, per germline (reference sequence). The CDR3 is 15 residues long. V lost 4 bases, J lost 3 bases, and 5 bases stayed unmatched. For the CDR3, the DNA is TGTGCCAGCAGTTCCCTCGGACAGGGGACAGATACGCAGTATTTT. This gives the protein CASSSLGQGTDTQYF.